This T cell receptor (beta chain) is drawn from a study of cytomegalovirus exposure and HLA in healthy donors. Study findings and constraints: Listed as cytomegalovirus-associated were 170 or so TCR beta chains.

In the PCR, 60 Vbeta and 13 Jbeta primers were used. Using immunoSEQ multiplex PCR, the repertoire was profiled, and TCRdb retains in-frame clones only, with some absent. In the table there are around 96,000 clones, around 76% of which are singletons. Trimming cost V 3 bases and J 1 base, with 7 bases left between them. CDR1 and CDR2 from the germline V gene are SGHTS and YDEGEE. The length of the CDR3 is 14 residues. The table lists this clone with a few counts. Its target is not known. Sequenced: PBMCs. The V gene is TRBV5-8, the J gene TRBJ1-4; a weak D match, TRBD1 (5 bases). The receptor comes from a man aged 30 to 45 in good health and CMV-seropositive. The CDR3 spells CASSSGITNEKLFF. The CDR3 DNA reads TGTGCCAGCAGCTCAGGGATAACTAATGAAAAACTGTTTTTT.